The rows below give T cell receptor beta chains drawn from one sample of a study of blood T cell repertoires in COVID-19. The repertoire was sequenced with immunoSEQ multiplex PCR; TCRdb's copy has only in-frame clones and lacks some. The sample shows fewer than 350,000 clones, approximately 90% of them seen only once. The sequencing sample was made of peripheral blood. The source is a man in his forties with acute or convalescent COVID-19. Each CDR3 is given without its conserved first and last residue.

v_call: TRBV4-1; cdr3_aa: ASSQGWGPPGSPLH
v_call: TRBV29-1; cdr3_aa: SVDAGANYGYT
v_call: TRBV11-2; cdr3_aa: ASSLNFEGAGSYNEQF
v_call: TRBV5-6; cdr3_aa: ASSAIGTGDDT
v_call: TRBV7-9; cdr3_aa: ASSLSEAIGGYT
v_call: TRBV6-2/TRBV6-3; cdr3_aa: ASSRRDRVYTGELF
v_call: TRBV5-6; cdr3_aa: ASSSLSGGNQPQH
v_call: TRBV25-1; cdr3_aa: ASRSGISPLH
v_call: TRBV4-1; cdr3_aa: ASGQGGTEAF
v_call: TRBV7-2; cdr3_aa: ASSLMLSSYNSPLH
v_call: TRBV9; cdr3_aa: ASSVADTSGGAVYEQY
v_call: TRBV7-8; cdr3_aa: ASSFTGSGGELF
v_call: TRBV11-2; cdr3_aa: ASTVSRRTEAF
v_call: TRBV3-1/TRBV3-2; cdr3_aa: ASSQAFRAYNEQF
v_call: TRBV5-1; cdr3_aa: ASSPQGYSNQPQH
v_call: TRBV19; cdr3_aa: ASSIRDWSTGELF
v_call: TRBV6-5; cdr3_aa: ASSYFGQGYGYT